This T cell receptor (beta chain) was captured in a study of T-cell memory formation after mild COVID-19. Study-wide results and limits: Among CD4+ contracting clones, most were CM and EM, and CD8+ ones EMRA.

Per germline, CDR1 SGHAT and CDR2 FQNNGV. The CDR3 has 12 amino acids. V dropped 1 base and J dropped 7 bases, with 6 bases sitting between them. TCRdb used MiXCR to reprocess the 5' RACE reads, holding one entry per CDR3 protein. The repertoire has about 350,000 distinct CDR3 sequences, roughly 15% of them found once; the top ten carry about a fifth. A word on this clonotype: Its cognate antigen is unknown.

This chain uses TRBV11-2 with TRBJ2-3, with D unclear. This sequence was found in a man aged 18 to 30 who had mild COVID-19 (a few samples of this study predate the infection). Cell type and time point are not known. Sequences were obtained from PBMCs or a T cell subset sorted from them (not recorded which). CDR3 DNA sequence: TGTGCCAGCAGCTTAGGAAGGAATACGCAGTATTTT. This gives the protein CASSLGRNTQYF.